The 2 T cell receptor beta chains below come from one sample, sequenced in a study of molecular identifiers for immune sequencing clone quantification. Each CDR3 protein is one row after TCRdb ran MiXCR on the PCR reads. Of hundreds of thousands of distinct CDR3 sequences listed, about 21% are singletons. The sample consisted of naive CD8+ T cells from blood, with Jurkat cell RNA spiked in. Sample subset: FACS-sorted CD8+CD4-CCR7+CD45RA+ naive T cells. The receptor source for this set is a human donor in good health. Some libraries in this study had Jurkat cell RNA spiked in.

The table lists this clonotype with many counts. The chain couples TRBV12-3 or TRBV12-4 to TRBJ2-3; 7 nucleotides agree with TRBD1. V shed 6 bases, J shed 4 bases, and the junction held 7 bases outside the gene matches. The length of the CDR3 is 14 residues. The CDR3 sequence is CASSLTGTPDTQYF. The CDR3 DNA reads TGTGCCAGCAGCTTGACAGGGACCCCAGATACGCAGTATTTT.

This clonotype turned up a few times. In DNA form, the CDR3 reads TGTGCCAGCAGCTCACATCGGGGGGAGACCGATGAGCAGTTCTTC. Residues: CASSSHRGETDEQFF. The chain is built from TRBV11-3 and TRBJ2-1; 7 bases fit TRBD2. The V segment lost 4 bases and the J segment 8 bases; nucleotides outside the gene matches: 11. The germline gives CDR1 SGHNT, CDR2 YENEEA. The CDR3 extends over 15 amino acids.